The 23 T cell receptor beta chains given below trace back to one sample, sequenced in a study of cytomegalovirus exposure and HLA in healthy donors. Amplification used 60 Vbeta primers and 13 Jbeta primers. Profiled with immunoSEQ multiplex PCR; TCRdb holds only in-frame clones, not every one. The sample has 50,000 to 70,000 clones; 70% to 75% are singletons. Sequencing was performed on PBMCs. These TCRs come from a man in his forties in good health and CMV-seropositive.

The rearrangement uses TRBV5-6 and TRBJ1-3; possible D gene TRBD1, 6 bases. V shed 5 bases and J shed 1 base, with 19 bases lying between them. Germline V CDR1 and CDR2: SGHDT, YYEEEE. CDR3 length equals 17 residues. CDR3 sequence reads: CASSPTGLDLSGNTIYF. The DNA for the CDR3 is TGTGCCAGCAGTCCTACAGGGTTAGACTTGTCTGGAAACACCATATATTTT.

The gene calls are TRBV21-1 and TRBJ1-2. TRBV21-1 is classified as a pseudogene. The CDR3 is 16 amino acids. CDR3 loop: CASSKREGWGSYGYTF. CDR3 coding DNA: TGTGCCAGCAGCAAAAGGGAGGGATGGGGTAGCTATGGCTACACCTTC.

V usage is TRBV5-1 and J usage is TRBJ1-6; 11 bases line up with TRBD1. Germline V gene data show CDR1 as SGHRS and CDR2 as YFSETQ. The CDR3 is 15 residues long. V lost 3 bases, J lost 13 bases, and 9 bases stayed unmatched. The CDR3 coding sequence is TGCGCCAGCAGCTCGACCGGACAGGGGGCGAACCCCCTCCACTTT. Translation: CASSSTGQGANPLHF.

The chain carries TRBV7-8 and TRBJ2-5, with D perhaps TRBD1 (6 bases). Germline V lookup: CDR1 SGHVS, CDR2 FQNEAQ. The CDR3 is made up of 17 amino acids. The V end was cut by 1 base, the J end by 5 bases, with 20 bases between. Written as DNA, the CDR3 is TGTGCCAGCAGCTTAGGAGCCGGGACATCCTTGACGGAGACCCAGTACTTC. Its translation: CASSLGAGTSLTETQYF.

The chain recombines TRBV2 with TRBJ2-7; D perhaps matches TRBD1 (6 bases). The germline gives CDR1 SNHLY, CDR2 FYNNEI. The CDR3 runs 15 residues. V was pared by 6 bases and J by 2 bases, with 17 bases between. CDR3 bases: TGTGCCAGCAGGTTATACCGGGACACTGCCTACGAGCAGTACTTC. Residues: CASRLYRDTAYEQYF.

The V call is TRBV16, the J call TRBJ1-1; D gene uncertain. CDR1 and CDR2 from the germline V gene are KGHSY and FQNENV. The V end lost 2 bases, the J end lost 5 bases, and 12 bases lay between the germline ends. This CDR3 contains 14 residues. CDR3 DNA: TGTGCCAGCAGCCAAGAACTCTCGGGGACTGAAGCTTTCTTT. Translated, it gives CASSQELSGTEAFF.

The chain has TRBV19 and TRBJ2-7; TRBD2 aligns across 8 bases. The CDR3 spans 14 residues. The V segment lost 4 bases and the J segment 2 bases; nucleotides outside the gene matches: 4. The germline V gene encodes CDR1 LNHDA and CDR2 SQIVND (reference sequence). CDR3 residues: CASSNGGGTYEQYF. The CDR3 DNA is TGTGCCAGTAGTAACGGCGGGGGGACCTACGAGCAGTACTTC.

This chain links TRBV30 with TRBJ2-3; D perhaps matches TRBD2 (5 bases). This CDR3 is built from 15 residues. From germline, CDR1 is GTSNPN and CDR2 SVGIG (reference sequence). V was trimmed by 2 bases and J by 2 bases, leaving 14 bases between them. DNA for the CDR3: TGTGCCTGGAGTCGATGGGCGGGCCCCACAGATACGCAGTATTTT. It yields the protein CAWSRWAGPTDTQYF.

V and J are TRBV9 and TRBJ2-2; D might be TRBD1 (8 bases). V was shortened by 1 base and J by 5 bases, with 15 bases between the two germline ends. The CDR3 covers 16 residues. The V gene's germline CDR1 is SGDLS and CDR2 YYNGEE. The CDR3: CASSVTGGAGTGELFF. The CDR3 nucleotides are TGTGCCAGCAGCGTAACAGGGGGGGCTGGGACCGGGGAGCTGTTTTTT.

The chain joins TRBV11-2 to TRBJ1-2; 9 nucleotides match TRBD1. V lost 4 bases to trimming and J lost 10 bases; unmatched junction nucleotides: 7. Germline CDR1 reads SGHAT; CDR2 reads FQNNGV. The CDR3 has 13 residues. The CDR3 nucleotides read TGTGCCAGCAGCTCAGGGACAGGGAGCGACTACACCTTC. This codes for CASSSGTGSDYTF.

This chain connects TRBV15 to TRBJ2-5; D gene ambiguous. This CDR3 has 11 amino acids. Germline V gives CDR1 LNHNV, CDR2 YYDKDF (reference sequence). V was cut by 2 bases and J by 5 bases, with 3 bases left in between. CDR3 sequence reads: CATSRLETQYF. CDR3 coding DNA: TGTGCCACCAGCAGACTGGAGACCCAGTACTTC.

This clone was picked up one time. The J gene is TRBJ2-5, the V gene TRBV6-6; 9 nucleotides align to TRBD2. Germline CDR1 MNHNY, CDR2 SVGAGI (reference sequence). The CDR3 has 15 residues. Trimming took 7 bases from V and 11 from J; bases not matched to a gene: 17. The CDR3 DNA reads TGTGCCAGCAATGCCGGTAGCGGGGGCCAGGGGGAGCAGTACTTC. This gives the protein CASNAGSGGQGEQYF.

J is TRBJ2-3 and V is TRBV12-5; a weak D match, TRBD2 (5 bases). V was cut by 1 base and J by 2 bases, with 7 bases left in between. Germline V gene sequence: CDR1 LGHNT, CDR2 FRNRAP. There are 14 residues in the CDR3. The CDR3 sequence is CASGLGGNTDTQYF. The CDR3 bases are TGTGCTAGTGGTTTGGGAGGGAACACAGATACGCAGTATTTT. The whole variable domain, remainder taken from reference TRBV12-5 and TRBJ2-3, is DARVTQTPRHKVTEMGQEVTMRCQPILGHNTVFWYRQTMMQGLELLAYFRNRAPLDDSGMPKDRFSAEMPDATLATLKIQPSEPRDSAVYFCASGLGGNTDTQYFGPGTRLTVL.

The chain has TRBV5-1 and TRBJ1-1, with D perhaps matching TRBD1 (6 bases). This CDR3 comprises 14 residues. The germline V gene has CDR1 SGHRS and CDR2 YFSETQ. Between the trimmed V and J ends, which lost 2 bases and 5 bases, there was a span of 13 bases. DNA of the CDR3: TGCGCCAGCAGCTTCCTACAGGGCGGAACTGAAGCTTTCTTT. Protein product: CASSFLQGGTEAFF.

V usage is TRBV6-1 and J usage is TRBJ2-5; 8 bases are shared with TRBD2. This CDR3 is built from 14 residues. V was clipped by 3 bases and J by 0 bases; unmatched bases: 0. Germline V gene data show CDR1 as MNHNS and CDR2 as SASEGT. The CDR3 DNA is TGTGCCAGCAGTGATAGCGGGAACCAAGAGACCCAGTACTTC. Translating it yields CASSDSGNQETQYF.

This rearrangement joins TRBV7-2 to TRBJ1-1, with D unresolved. The CDR3 spans 15 residues. Germline V gene lookup returns CDR1 SGHTA and CDR2 FQGNSA. V was shortened by 5 bases and J by 1 base, with 14 bases between the two germline ends. CDR3 amino acids: CASSPQTVANTEAFF. In DNA form, the CDR3 reads TGTGCCAGCAGCCCACAAACCGTAGCGAACACTGAAGCTTTCTTT.

The rearrangement joins TRBV10-3 to TRBJ2-3; 11 bases align to TRBD2. V dropped 8 bases and J dropped 7; count of bases not matched to a gene: 8. CDR1 ENHRY and CDR2 SYGVKD come from the germline V gene. This CDR3 spans 14 amino acids. The CDR3: CAIGASGGTNTQYF. The CDR3 DNA reads TGTGCCATCGGTGCTAGCGGGGGGACCAATACGCAGTATTTT.

The chain employs TRBV2 and TRBJ2-2; D perhaps matches TRBD1 (6 bases). Trimming pared 2 bases from V and 3 bases from J, leaving 16 bases between. The CDR3 contains 17 residues. Germline V gene lookup returns CDR1 SNHLY and CDR2 FYNNEI. The CDR3 here is CASSESYTDSYTGELFF. CDR3 DNA: TGTGCCAGCAGTGAATCTTATACGGACAGCTACACCGGGGAGCTGTTTTTT.

The genes are TRBV6-5 and TRBJ2-1; D might be TRBD1 (6 bases). V lost 2 bases and J 0 bases, leaving 11 bases between the germline ends. The germline CDR1 and CDR2 sequences are MNHEY and SVGAGI. The CDR3 spans 16 residues. CDR3 sequence: CASSYEGTLSYNEQFF. The CDR3 nucleotides are TGTGCCAGCAGTTACGAAGGGACACTCTCCTACAATGAGCAGTTCTTC.

The chain is built from TRBV5-5 and TRBJ1-1; D is unclear. The CDR3 sequence is 12 residues long. The V end was cut by 5 bases, the J end by 11 bases, with 16 bases between. In germline, CDR1 is SGHKS, CDR2 YYEKEE (reference sequence). The chain's CDR3 is CASSPMSVYAFF. CDR3 DNA: TGTGCCAGCAGTCCCATGAGTGTGTATGCTTTCTTT.

This clone was seen just once. J is TRBJ1-1 and V is TRBV30, with a tentative D call TRBD1 (6 bases). The germline CDR1 and CDR2 sequences are GTSNPN and SVGIG (reference sequence). Trimming removed 2 bases from V and 3 bases from J, with 13 bases in between. The CDR3 is made up of 14 amino acids. In nucleotides, the CDR3 is TGTGCCTGGAGTCCCCTGGGGGCGGACACTGAAGCTTTCTTT. As protein: CAWSPLGADTEAFF.

Points on this clone: Because it lacks the conserved phenylalanine or tryptophan at the end, this CDR3 is likely a read error. V usage is TRBV6-6 and J usage is TRBJ1-5; D is undetermined. CDR3 length: 14 residues. Trimming removed 7 bases at V and 7 bases at J, with 17 bases between. Germline CDR1 reads MNHNY; CDR2 reads SVGAGI (reference sequence). CDR3 in amino acids: CASTARSQIQPQHV. The CDR3 coding sequence is TGTGCCAGCACCGCCCGTTCACAGATACAGCCCCAGCATGTT.

The chain uses TRBV6-6 and TRBJ2-2, with a tentative D call TRBD1 (5 bases). Trimming took off 0 bases at V and 4 bases at J, with 12 bases between the two ends. Per germline, CDR1 MNHNY and CDR2 SVGAGI (reference sequence). The CDR3 is 16 residues long. The CDR3 loop is CASSYSQGIGTGELFF. The CDR3 DNA is TGTGCCAGCAGTTACTCTCAGGGTATAGGCACCGGGGAGCTGTTTTTT.